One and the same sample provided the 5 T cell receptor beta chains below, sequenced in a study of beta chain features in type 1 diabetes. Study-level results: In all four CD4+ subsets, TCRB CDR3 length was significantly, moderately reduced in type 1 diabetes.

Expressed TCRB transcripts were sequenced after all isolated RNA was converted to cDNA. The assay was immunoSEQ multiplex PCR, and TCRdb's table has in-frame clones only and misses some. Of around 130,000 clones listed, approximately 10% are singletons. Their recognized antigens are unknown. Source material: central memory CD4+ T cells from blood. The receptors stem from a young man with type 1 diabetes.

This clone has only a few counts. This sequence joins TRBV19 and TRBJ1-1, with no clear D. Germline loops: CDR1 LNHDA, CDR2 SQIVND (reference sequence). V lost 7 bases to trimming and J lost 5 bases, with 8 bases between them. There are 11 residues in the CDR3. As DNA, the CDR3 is TGTGCCAGTACAAAGAGAACTGAAGCTTTCTTT. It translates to CASTKRTEAFF.

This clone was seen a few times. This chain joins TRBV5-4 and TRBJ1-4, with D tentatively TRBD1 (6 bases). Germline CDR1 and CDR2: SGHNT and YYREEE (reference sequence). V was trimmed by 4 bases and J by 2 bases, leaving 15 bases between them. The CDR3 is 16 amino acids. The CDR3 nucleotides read TGTGCCAGCAGCCCGAGCCCAGGGGCGACTAATGAAAAACTGTTTTTT. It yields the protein CASSPSPGATNEKLFF.

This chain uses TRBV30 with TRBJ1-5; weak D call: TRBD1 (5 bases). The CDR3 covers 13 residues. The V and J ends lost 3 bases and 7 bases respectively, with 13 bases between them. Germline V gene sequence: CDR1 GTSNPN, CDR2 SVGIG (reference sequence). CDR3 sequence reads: CAWSSRSGQPQHF. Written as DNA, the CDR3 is TGTGCCTGGAGCTCTCGTTCAGGGCAGCCCCAGCATTTT.

The CDR3 DNA follows: TGTGCCAGCAGCTTACAGGGGGAAGACGAGCAGTACTTC. Its translation: CASSLQGEDEQYF. This chain joins TRBV11-2 and TRBJ2-7, with TRBD1 matching over 7 bases. Germline V lookup: CDR1 SGHAT, CDR2 FQNNGV. V lost 2 bases to trimming and J lost 5 bases; unmatched junction nucleotides: 3. CDR3 length: 13 amino acids. The whole variable domain, filled in from reference TRBV11-2 and TRBJ2-7, reads EAGVAQSPRYKIIEKRQSVAFWCNPISGHATLYWYQQILGQGPKLLIQFQNNGVVDDSQLPKDRFSAERLKGVDSTLKIQPAKLEDSAVYLCASSLQGEDEQYFGPGTRLTVT.

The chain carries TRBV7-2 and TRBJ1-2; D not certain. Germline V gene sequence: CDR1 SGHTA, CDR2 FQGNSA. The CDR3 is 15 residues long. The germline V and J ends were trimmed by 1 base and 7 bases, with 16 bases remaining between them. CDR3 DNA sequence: TGTGCCAGCAGCTTAGAAGTCGCGGGAGGAGGTGGCTACACCTTC. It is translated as CASSLEVAGGGGYTF.